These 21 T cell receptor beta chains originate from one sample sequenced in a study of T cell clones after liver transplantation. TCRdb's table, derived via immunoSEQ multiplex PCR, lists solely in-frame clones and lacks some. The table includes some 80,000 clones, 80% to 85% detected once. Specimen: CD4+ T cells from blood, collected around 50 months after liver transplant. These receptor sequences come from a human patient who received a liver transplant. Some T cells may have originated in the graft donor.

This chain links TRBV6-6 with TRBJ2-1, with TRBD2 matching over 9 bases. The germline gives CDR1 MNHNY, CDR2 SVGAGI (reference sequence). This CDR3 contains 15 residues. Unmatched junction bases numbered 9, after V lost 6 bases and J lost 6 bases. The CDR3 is CASSNSGSGVNEQFF. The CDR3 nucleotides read TGTGCCAGCAGCAATAGCGGGAGTGGTGTCAATGAGCAGTTCTTC.

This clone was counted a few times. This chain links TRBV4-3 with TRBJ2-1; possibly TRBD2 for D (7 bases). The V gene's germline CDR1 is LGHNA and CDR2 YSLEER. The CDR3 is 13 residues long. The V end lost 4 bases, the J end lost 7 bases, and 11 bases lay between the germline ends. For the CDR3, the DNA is TGCGCCAGCAGCCCCGGGGGGCTTAATGAGCAGTTCTTC. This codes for CASSPGGLNEQFF.

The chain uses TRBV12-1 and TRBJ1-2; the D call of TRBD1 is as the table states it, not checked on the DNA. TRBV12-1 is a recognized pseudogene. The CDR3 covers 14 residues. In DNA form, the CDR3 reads TGTGCCAGCAGCTTCCGGGACAGGGCTGCTGGCTACACCTTC. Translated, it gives CASSFRDRAAGYTF.

CDR3 amino acids: CASSFYTGEQETQYF. The CDR3 DNA follows: TGTGCCAGCAGCTTCTACACCGGTGAGCAAGAGACCCAGTACTTC. This chain links TRBV7-9 with TRBJ2-5; D not certain. Trimming took off 3 bases at V and 2 bases at J, with 13 bases between the two ends. CDR1 is SEHNR, CDR2 FQNEAQ, per germline (reference sequence). The CDR3 is 15 residues long.

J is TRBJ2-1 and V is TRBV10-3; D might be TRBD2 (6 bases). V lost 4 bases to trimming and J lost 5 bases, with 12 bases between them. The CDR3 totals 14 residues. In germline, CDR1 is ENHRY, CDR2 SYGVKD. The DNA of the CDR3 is TGTGCCATCAGTGCCTGGAGGGAGGACAATGAGCAGTTCTTC. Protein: CAISAWREDNEQFF.

The CDR3, as DNA: TGTGCCAGCAGCTTAGAACTTGACAGGATCGCTAACTATGGCTACACCTTC. Translated, it gives CASSLELDRIANYGYTF. V and J are TRBV7-2 and TRBJ1-2; a possible D gene is TRBD1 (6 bases). Germline CDR1 and CDR2: SGHTA and FQGNSA. This CDR3 contains 17 residues. V was clipped by 1 base and J by 0 bases, with 15 bases between them.

The CDR3 DNA follows: TGTGCCAGCAGCTTAGCCTCGGACAATGAGCAGTTCTTC. It specifies CASSLASDNEQFF. This sequence joins TRBV7-2 and TRBJ2-1; no firm D call. V gave up 0 bases and J gave up 5 bases, with 5 bases separating them. CDR3 length: 13 amino acids. Germline assignment: CDR1 SGHTA and CDR2 FQGNSA. The variable domain in full, completed from reference TRBV7-2 and TRBJ2-1, reads GAGVSQSPSNKVTEKGKDVELRCDPISGHTALYWYRQSLGQGLEFLIYFQGNSAPDKSGLPSDRFSAERTGGSVSTLTIQRTQQEDSAVYLCASSLASDNEQFFGPGTRLTVL.

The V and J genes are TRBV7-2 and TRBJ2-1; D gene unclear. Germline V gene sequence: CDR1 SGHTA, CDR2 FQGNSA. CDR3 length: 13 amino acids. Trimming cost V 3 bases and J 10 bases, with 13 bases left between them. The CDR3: CASSFTEWREQFF. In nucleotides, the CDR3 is TGTGCCAGCAGCTTTACCGAGTGGCGGGAGCAGTTCTTC.

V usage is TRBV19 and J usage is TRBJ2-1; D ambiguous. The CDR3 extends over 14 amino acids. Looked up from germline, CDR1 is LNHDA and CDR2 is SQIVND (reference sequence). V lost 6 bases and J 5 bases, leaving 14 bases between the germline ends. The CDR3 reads CASRSREKNNEQFF. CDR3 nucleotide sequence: TGTGCCAGTAGAAGTAGGGAAAAAAACAATGAGCAGTTCTTC.

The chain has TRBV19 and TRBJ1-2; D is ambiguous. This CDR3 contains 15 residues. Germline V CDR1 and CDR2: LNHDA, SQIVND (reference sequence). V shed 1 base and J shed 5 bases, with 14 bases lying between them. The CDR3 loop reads CASSIAFGRDYGYTF. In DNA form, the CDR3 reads TGTGCCAGTAGTATAGCTTTTGGACGGGATTATGGCTACACCTTC.

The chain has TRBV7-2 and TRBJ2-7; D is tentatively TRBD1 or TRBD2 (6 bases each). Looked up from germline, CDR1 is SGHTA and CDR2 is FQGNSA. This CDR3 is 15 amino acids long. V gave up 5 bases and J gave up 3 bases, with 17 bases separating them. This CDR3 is CASSPGASQNYEQYF. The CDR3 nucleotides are TGTGCCAGCAGCCCGGGGGCTAGCCAAAACTACGAGCAGTACTTC.

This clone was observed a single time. CDR3 bases: TGTGCCAGTAGCTACCGGGACCCCAGCCGTAGCTACACCTTC. Protein: CASSYRDPSRSYTF. The J gene is TRBJ1-2, the V gene TRBV19; a possible D gene is TRBD1 (5 bases). Trimming stripped 6 bases from V and 9 bases from J, with 20 bases between. CDR3 size: 14 residues. Germline CDR1 and CDR2: LNHDA and SQIVND (reference sequence).

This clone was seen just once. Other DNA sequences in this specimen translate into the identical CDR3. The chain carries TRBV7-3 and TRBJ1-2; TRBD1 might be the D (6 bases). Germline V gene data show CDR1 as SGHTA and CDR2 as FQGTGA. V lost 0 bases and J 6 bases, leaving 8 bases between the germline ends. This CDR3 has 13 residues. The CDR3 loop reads CASSLTGGDGYTF. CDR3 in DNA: TGTGCCAGCAGCTTAACAGGGGGTGATGGCTACACCTTC.

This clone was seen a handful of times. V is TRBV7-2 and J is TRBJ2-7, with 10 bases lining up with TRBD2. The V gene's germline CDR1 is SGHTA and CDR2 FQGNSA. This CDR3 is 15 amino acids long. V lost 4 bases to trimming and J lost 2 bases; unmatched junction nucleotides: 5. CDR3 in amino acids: CASSSQRGGPYEQYF. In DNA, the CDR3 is TGTGCCAGCAGCTCCCAGCGGGGGGGCCCCTACGAGCAGTACTTC. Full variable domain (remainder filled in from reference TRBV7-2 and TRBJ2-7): GAGVSQSPSNKVTEKGKDVELRCDPISGHTALYWYRQSLGQGLEFLIYFQGNSAPDKSGLPSDRFSAERTGGSVSTLTIQRTQQEDSAVYLCASSSQRGGPYEQYFGPGTRLTVT.

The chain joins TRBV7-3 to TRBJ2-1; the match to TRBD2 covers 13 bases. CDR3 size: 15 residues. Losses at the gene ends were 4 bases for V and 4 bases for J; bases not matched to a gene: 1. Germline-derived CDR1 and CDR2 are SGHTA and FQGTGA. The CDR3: CASSSGLAGYNEQFF. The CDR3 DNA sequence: TGTGCCAGCAGCTCGGGACTAGCGGGGTACAATGAGCAGTTCTTC.

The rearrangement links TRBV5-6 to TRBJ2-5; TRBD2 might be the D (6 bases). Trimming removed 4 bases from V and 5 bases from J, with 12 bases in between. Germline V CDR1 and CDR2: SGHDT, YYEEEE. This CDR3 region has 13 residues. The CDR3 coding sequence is TGTGCCAGCAGCCGACCGGGGGAGGAGACCCAGTACTTC. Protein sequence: CASSRPGEETQYF.

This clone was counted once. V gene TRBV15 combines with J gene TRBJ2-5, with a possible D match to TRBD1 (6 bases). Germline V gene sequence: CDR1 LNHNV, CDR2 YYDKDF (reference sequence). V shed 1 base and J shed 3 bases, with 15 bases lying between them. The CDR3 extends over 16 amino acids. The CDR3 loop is CATSRGPFSGEETQYF. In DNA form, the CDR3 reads TGTGCCACCAGCAGAGGTCCCTTCTCAGGGGAAGAGACCCAGTACTTC.

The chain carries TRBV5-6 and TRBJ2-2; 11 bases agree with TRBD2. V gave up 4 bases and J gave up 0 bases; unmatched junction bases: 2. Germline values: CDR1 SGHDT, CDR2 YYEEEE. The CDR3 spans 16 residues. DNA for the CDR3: TGTGCCAGCAGCACACTAGCGGGGGCGAACACCGGGGAGCTGTTTTTT. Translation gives CASSTLAGANTGELFF.

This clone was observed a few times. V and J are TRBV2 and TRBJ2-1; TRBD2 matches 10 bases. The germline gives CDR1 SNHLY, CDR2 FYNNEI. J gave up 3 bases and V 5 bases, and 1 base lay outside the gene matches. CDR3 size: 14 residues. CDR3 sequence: CASSRTSGYNEQFF. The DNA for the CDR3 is TGTGCCAGCAGTCGGACTAGCGGCTACAATGAGCAGTTCTTC.

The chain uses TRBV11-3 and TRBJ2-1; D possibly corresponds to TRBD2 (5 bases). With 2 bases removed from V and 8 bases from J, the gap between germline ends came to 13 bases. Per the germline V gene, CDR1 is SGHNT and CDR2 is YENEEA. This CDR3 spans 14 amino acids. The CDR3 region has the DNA TGTGCCAGCAGCTTAAACGGAGGTTCCGATGAGCAGTTCTTC. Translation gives CASSLNGGSDEQFF.

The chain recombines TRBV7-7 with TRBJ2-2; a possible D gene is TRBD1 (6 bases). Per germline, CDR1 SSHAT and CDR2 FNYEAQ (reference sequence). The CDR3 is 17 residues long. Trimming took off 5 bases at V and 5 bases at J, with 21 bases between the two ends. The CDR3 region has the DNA TGTGCCAGCAGCCCCGACAAGAAACAGGGAAGTACCGGGGAGCTGTTTTTT. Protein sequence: CASSPDKKQGSTGELFF.